This T cell receptor (beta chain) is from a study of cytomegalovirus exposure and HLA in healthy donors. Study-level points and caveats: Accurate prediction of most subjects' HLA-A and HLA-B alleles from TCR beta sequences was reported.

Of note for this clone: Its antigen remains unknown.

V gave up 1 base and J gave up 6 bases; unmatched junction bases: 10. The CDR3 extends over 17 amino acids. CDR1 and CDR2 (germline): MGHRA, YSYEKL. The PCR used 60 Vbeta and 13 Jbeta primers. Method: immunoSEQ multiplex PCR; TCRdb's copy keeps in-frame clones and lacks some. Of more than 140,000 clones listed, around 80% were seen once; the top ten hold about 3.5%. The sample was PBMCs. This sequence joins TRBV4-1 and TRBJ1-5; the match to TRBD1 covers 9 bases. This sequence originates from a man aged 35-49 years in good health and CMV-seronegative. CDR3 sequence reads: CASSQVVGTGRAQPQHF. In nucleotides, the CDR3 is TGCGCCAGCAGCCAAGTGGTCGGGACAGGGAGAGCTCAGCCCCAGCATTTT.